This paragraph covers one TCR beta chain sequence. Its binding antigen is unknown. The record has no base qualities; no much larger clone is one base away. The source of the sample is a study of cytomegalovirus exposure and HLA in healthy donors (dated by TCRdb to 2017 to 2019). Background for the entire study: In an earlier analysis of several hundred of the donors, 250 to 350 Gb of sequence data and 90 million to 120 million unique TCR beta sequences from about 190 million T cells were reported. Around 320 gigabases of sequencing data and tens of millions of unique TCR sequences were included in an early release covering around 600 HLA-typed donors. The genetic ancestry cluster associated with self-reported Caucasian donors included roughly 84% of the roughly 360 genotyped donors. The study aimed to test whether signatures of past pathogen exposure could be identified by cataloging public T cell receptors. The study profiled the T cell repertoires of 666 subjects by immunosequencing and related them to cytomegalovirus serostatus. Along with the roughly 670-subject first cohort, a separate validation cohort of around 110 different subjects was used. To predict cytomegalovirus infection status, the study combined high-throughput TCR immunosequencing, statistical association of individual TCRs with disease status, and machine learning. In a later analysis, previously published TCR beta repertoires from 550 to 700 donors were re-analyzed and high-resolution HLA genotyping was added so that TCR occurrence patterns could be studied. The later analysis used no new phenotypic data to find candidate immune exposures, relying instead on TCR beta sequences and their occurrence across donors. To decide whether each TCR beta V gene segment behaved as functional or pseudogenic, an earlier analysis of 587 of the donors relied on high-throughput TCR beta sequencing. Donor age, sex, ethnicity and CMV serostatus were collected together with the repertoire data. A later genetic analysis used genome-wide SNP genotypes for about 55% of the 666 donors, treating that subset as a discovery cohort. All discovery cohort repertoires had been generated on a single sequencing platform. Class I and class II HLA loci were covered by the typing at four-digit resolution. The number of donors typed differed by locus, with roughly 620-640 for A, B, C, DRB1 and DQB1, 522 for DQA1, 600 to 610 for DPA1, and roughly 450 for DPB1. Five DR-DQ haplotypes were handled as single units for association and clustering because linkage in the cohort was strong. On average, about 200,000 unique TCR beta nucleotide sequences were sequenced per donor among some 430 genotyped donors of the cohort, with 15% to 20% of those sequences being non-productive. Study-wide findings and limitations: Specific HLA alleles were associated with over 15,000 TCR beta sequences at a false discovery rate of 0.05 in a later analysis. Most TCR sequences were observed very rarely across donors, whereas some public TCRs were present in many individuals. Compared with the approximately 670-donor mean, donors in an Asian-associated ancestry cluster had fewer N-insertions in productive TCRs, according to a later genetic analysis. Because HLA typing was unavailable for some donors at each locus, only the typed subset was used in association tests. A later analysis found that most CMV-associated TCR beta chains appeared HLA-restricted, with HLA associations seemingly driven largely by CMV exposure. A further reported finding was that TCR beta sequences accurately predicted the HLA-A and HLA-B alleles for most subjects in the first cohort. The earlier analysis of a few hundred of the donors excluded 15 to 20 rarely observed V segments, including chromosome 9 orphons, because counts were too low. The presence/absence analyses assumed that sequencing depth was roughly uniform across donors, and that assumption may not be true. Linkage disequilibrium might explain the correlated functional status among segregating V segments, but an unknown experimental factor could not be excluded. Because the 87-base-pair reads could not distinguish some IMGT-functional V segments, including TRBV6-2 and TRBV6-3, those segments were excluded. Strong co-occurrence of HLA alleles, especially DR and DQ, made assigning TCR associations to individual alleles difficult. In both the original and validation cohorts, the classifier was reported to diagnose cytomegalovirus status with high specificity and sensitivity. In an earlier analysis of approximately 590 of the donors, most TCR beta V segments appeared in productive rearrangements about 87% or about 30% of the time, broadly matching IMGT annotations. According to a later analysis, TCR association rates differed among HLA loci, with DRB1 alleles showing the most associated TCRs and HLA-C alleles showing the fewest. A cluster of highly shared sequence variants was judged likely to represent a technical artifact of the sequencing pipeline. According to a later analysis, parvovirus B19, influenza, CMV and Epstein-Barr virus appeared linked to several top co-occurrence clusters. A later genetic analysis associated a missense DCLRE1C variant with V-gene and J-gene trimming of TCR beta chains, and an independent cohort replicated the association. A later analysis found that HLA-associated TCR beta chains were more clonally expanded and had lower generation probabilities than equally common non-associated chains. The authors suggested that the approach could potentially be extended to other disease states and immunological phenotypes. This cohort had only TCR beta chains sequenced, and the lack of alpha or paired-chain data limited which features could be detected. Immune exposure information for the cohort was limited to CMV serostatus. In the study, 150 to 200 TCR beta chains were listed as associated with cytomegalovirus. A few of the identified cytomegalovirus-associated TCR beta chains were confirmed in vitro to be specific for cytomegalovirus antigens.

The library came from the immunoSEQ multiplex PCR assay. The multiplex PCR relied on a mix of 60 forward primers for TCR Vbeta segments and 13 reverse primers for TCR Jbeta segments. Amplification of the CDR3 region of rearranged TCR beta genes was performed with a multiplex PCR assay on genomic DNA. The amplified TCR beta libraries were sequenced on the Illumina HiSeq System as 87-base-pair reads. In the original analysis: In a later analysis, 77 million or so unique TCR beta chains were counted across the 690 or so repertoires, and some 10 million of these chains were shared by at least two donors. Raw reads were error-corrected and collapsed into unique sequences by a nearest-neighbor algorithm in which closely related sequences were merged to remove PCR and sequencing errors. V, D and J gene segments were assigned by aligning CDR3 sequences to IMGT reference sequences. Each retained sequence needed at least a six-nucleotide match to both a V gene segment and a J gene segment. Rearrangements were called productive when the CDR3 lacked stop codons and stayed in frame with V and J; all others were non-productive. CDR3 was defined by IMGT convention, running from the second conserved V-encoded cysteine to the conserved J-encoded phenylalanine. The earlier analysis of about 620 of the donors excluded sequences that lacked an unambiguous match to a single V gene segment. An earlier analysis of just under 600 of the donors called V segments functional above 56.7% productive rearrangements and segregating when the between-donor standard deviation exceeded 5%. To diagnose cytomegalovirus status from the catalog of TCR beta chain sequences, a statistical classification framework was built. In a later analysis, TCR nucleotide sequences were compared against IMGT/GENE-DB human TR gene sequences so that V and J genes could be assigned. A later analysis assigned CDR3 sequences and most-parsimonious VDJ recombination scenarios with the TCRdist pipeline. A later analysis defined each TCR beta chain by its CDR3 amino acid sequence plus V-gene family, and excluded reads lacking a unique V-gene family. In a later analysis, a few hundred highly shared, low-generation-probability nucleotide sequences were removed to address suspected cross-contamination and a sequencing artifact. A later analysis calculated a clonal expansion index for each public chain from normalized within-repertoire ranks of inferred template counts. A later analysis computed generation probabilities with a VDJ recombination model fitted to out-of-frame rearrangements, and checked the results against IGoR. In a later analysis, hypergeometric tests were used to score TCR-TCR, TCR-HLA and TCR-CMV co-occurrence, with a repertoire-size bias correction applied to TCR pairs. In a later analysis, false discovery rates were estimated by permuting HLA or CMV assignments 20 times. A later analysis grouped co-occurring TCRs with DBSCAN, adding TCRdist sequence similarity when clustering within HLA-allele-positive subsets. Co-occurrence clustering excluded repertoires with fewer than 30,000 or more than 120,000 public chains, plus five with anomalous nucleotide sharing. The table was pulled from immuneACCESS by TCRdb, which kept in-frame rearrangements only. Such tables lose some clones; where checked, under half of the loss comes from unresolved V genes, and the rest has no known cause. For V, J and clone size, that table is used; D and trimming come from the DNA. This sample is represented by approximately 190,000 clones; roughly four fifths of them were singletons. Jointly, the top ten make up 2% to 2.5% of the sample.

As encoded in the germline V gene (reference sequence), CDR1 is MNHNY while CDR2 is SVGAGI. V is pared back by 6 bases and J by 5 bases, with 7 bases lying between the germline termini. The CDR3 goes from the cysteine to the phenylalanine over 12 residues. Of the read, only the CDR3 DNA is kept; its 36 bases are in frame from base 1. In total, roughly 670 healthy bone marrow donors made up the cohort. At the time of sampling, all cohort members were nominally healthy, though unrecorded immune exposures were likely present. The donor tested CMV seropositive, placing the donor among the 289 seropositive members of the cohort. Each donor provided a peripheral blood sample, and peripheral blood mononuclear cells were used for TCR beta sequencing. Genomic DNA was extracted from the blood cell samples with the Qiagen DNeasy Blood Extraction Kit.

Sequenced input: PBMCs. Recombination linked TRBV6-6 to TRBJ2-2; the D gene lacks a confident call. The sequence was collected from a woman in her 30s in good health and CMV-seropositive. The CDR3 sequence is CASSSLTGELFF. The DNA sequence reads TGTGCCAGCAGCTCCTTGACCGGGGAGCTGTTTTTT.